The 29 T cell receptor beta chains listed next were all sequenced from one sample in a study of OX40 agonist ivuxolimab in advanced cancers. Libraries were prepared by immunoSEQ multiplex PCR; TCRdb keeps only in-frame clonotypes and omits some of them. In the table there are tens of thousands of clones, about 87% of which are singletons. The source material was CD4+ or CD8+ T cells sorted from blood, sampled in a trial of the OX40 agonist ivuxolimab. These receptors originate from an adult with an advanced solid tumor such as melanoma, head and neck, liver or kidney cancer.

The chain recombines TRBV6-1 with TRBJ2-4, with 7 bases that match TRBD1. The germline CDR1 and CDR2 sequences are MNHNS and SASEGT. The CDR3 has 16 amino acids. V lost 4 bases and J lost 2; bases outside the gene matches: 8. The DNA of the CDR3 is TGTGCCAGCAGTGGGGAAGGGGGCTGGTCCAAAAACATTCAGTACTTC. Translating it yields CASSGEGGWSKNIQYF.

This chain uses TRBV5-4 with TRBJ2-2; TRBD1 agrees at 7 bases. The V segment lost 5 bases and the J segment 4 bases; nucleotides outside the gene matches: 14. This CDR3 contains 17 residues. In germline, CDR1 is SGHNT, CDR2 YYREEE (reference sequence). CDR3 region: CASRQARDSAGTGELFF. In DNA form, the CDR3 reads TGTGCCAGCAGGCAAGCCCGGGACAGTGCAGGCACCGGGGAGCTGTTTTTT.

V gene TRBV5-1 combines with J gene TRBJ1-5, with TRBD1 as a possible D gene (5 bases). V gave up 4 bases and J gave up 0 bases, with 8 bases separating them. The CDR3 runs 14 residues. Germline CDR1 SGHRS, CDR2 YFSETQ. The CDR3 spells CASSPDTSNQPQHF. The CDR3 coding sequence is TGCGCCAGCAGCCCGGACACTAGCAATCAGCCCCAGCATTTT. Using reference TRBV5-1 and TRBJ1-5 for the parts outside the CDR3, the full variable domain is KAGVTQTPRYLIKTRGQQVTLSCSPISGHRSVSWYQQTPGQGLQFLFEYFSETQRNKGNFPGRFSGRQFSNSRSEMNVSTLELGDSALYLCASSPDTSNQPQHFGDGTRLSIL.

J is TRBJ1-1 and V is TRBV5-6, with TRBD1 identical over 9 bases. The CDR3 sequence is 15 residues long. J gave up 3 bases and V 4 bases, and 7 bases lay outside the gene matches. CDR1 and CDR2 (germline): SGHDT, YYEEEE. The CDR3, as DNA: TGTGCCAGCAGCGTAAGACAGGGGGTGGACACTGAAGCTTTCTTT. This encodes CASSVRQGVDTEAFF.

The rearrangement uses TRBV28 and TRBJ1-5; a possible D gene is TRBD1 (5 bases). The CDR3 runs 14 residues. Germline values: CDR1 MDHEN, CDR2 SYDVKM. V was shortened by 5 bases and J by 3 bases, with 11 bases between the two germline ends. CDR3 sequence reads: CASSIRDTNQPQHF. CDR3 nucleotide sequence: TGTGCCAGCAGTATCAGGGATACCAATCAGCCCCAGCATTTT.

This chain links TRBV7-3 with TRBJ2-1; D is possibly TRBD2 (6 bases). There are 14 residues in the CDR3. Looked up from germline, CDR1 is SGHTA and CDR2 is FQGTGA. Trimming pared 3 bases from V and 7 bases from J, leaving 13 bases between. CDR3 sequence reads: CASSFRDSMNEQFF. For the CDR3, the DNA is TGTGCCAGCAGCTTCCGGGACTCGATGAATGAGCAGTTCTTC.

On this clone: A junction boundary mismatches the germline segment, possibly from a read error. The rearrangement joins TRBV7-9 to TRBJ2-7, with no clear D. The germline V gene has CDR1 SEHNR and CDR2 FQNEAQ (reference sequence). CDR3 length: 11 amino acids. CDR3 sequence (DNA): TGTGCCAGCAGCTTATGGTACGGGCAGTACTTC. Its translation: CASSLWYGQYF.

V and J are TRBV28 and TRBJ1-2; D gene unclear. The CDR3 spans 13 residues. V was clipped by 4 bases and J by 4 bases, with 10 bases between them. In germline, CDR1 is MDHEN, CDR2 SYDVKM. CDR3 sequence reads: CASSYSAAYGYTF. The CDR3 DNA reads as TGTGCCAGCAGTTACTCAGCTGCCTATGGCTACACCTTC.

This clone was observed once. This chain joins TRBV10-3 and TRBJ1-5; 9 nucleotides line up with TRBD1. Germline-derived CDR1 and CDR2 are ENHRY and SYGVKD. This CDR3 is 14 amino acids long. Losses at the gene ends were 4 bases for V and 4 bases for J; bases not matched to a gene: 2. In DNA form, the CDR3 reads TGTGCCATCAGTGGAGGACAGGGGAATCAGCCCCAGCATTTT. This gives the protein CAISGGQGNQPQHF.

This chain joins TRBV6-1 and TRBJ1-1; TRBD1 might be the D (5 bases). V lost 7 bases to trimming and J lost 4 bases, with 19 bases between them. CDR3 length: 15 residues. CDR1 and CDR2 (germline): MNHNS, SASEGT. The CDR3 protein is CASTPGHPKGTEAFF. In DNA, the CDR3 is TGTGCCAGCACTCCAGGACACCCGAAGGGCACTGAAGCTTTCTTT.

The chain couples TRBV28 to TRBJ1-4; a weak D match, TRBD1 (5 bases). CDR1 MDHEN and CDR2 SYDVKM come from the germline V gene. V was pared by 8 bases and J by 5 bases, with 15 bases between. This CDR3 is built from 14 residues. The CDR3 sequence is CASPYQGLNEKLFF. The DNA of the CDR3 is TGTGCCAGCCCCTATCAGGGACTAAATGAAAAACTGTTTTTT. The whole variable domain, filled in from reference TRBV28 and TRBJ1-4, reads DVKVTQSSRYLVKRTGEKVFLECVQDMDHENMFWYRQDPGLGLRLIYFSYDVKMKEKGDIPEGYSVSREKKERFSLILESASTNQTSMYLCASPYQGLNEKLFFGSGTQLSVL.

The chain couples TRBV28 to TRBJ2-5; no definite D call. CDR1 and CDR2 from the germline V gene are MDHEN and SYDVKM. The CDR3 is 12 amino acids. V lost 4 bases, J lost 7 bases, and 10 bases lay in between. The CDR3 loop reads CASSSFLGTQYF. The CDR3 DNA follows: TGTGCCAGCAGTTCCTTCCTTGGGACCCAGTACTTC.

The chain couples TRBV5-1 to TRBJ2-7; D might be TRBD1 (5 bases). Germline CDR1 SGHRS, CDR2 YFSETQ. The germline V and J ends were trimmed by 2 bases and 2 bases, with 11 bases remaining between them. This CDR3 has 14 residues. In DNA form, the CDR3 reads TGCGCCAGCAGCTTCTCGTCAGGGACCTACGAGCAGTACTTC. As protein: CASSFSSGTYEQYF.

The chain recombines TRBV27 with TRBJ2-2; 8 positions agree with TRBD1. The CDR3 has 18 amino acids. V was clipped by 1 base and J by 1 base; unmatched bases: 8. The germline V gene has CDR1 MNHEY and CDR2 SMNVEV (reference sequence). CDR3: CASSLFGRQGKNTGELFF. In nucleotides, the CDR3 is TGTGCCAGCAGTTTATTTGGCCGACAGGGGAAGAACACCGGGGAGCTGTTTTTT.

CDR3 in DNA: TGTGCCAGCAGCTGGGGGAATCAGCCCCAGCATTTT. Its protein is CASSWGNQPQHF. The rearrangement joins TRBV7-2 to TRBJ1-5; a possible D gene is TRBD1 (5 bases). CDR1 SGHTA and CDR2 FQGNSA come from the germline V gene. Deletions cut 4 bases from V and 4 bases from J, with 5 bases between. The CDR3 is 12 amino acids. The full variable domain, completed using reference TRBV7-2 and TRBJ1-5, is GAGVSQSPSNKVTEKGKDVELRCDPISGHTALYWYRQSLGQGLEFLIYFQGNSAPDKSGLPSDRFSAERTGGSVSTLTIQRTQQEDSAVYLCASSWGNQPQHFGDGTRLSIL.

This clone was counted a few times. This sequence joins TRBV27 and TRBJ1-1; D call uncertain. This CDR3 contains 13 residues. CDR1 and CDR2 from the germline V gene are MNHEY and SMNVEV (reference sequence). Between the trimmed V and J ends, which lost 6 bases and 4 bases, there was a span of 12 bases. The CDR3 DNA reads as TGTGCCAGCAGCTATATCGAGGGCACTGAAGCTTTCTTT. Translating gives CASSYIEGTEAFF.

This sequence joins TRBV4-1 and TRBJ2-2; D is unclear. Germline V gene lookup returns CDR1 MGHRA and CDR2 YSYEKL. There are 16 residues in the CDR3. Between the trimmed V and J ends, which lost 4 bases and 4 bases, there was a span of 16 bases. DNA of the CDR3: TGCGCCAGCAGCCTATCCAGAAGTAAGGGCACCGGGGAGCTGTTTTTT. Protein product: CASSLSRSKGTGELFF.

The rearrangement uses TRBV7-9 and TRBJ1-1; a weak D match, TRBD1 (6 bases). The CDR3 contains 17 residues. CDR1 is SEHNR and CDR2 is FQNEAQ in the germline V gene (reference sequence). Trimming removed 5 bases at V and 1 base at J, with 20 bases between. CDR3 region: CASSQPPGHPKNTEAFF. In DNA form, the CDR3 reads TGTGCCAGCAGCCAACCACCGGGACACCCAAAGAACACTGAAGCTTTCTTT.

This chain joins TRBV29-1 and TRBJ2-7; D gene uncertain. Trimming removed 4 bases from V and 0 bases from J, with 13 bases in between. This CDR3 is 14 amino acids long. The germline CDR1 and CDR2 sequences are SQVTM and ANQGSEA. The CDR3 loop reads CSVGETIGSYEQYF. CDR3 nucleotides: TGCAGCGTTGGTGAGACAATCGGCTCCTACGAGCAGTACTTC.

The chain couples TRBV25-1 to TRBJ1-6, with TRBD1 as a possible D gene (5 bases). The CDR3 totals 16 residues. Germline assignment: CDR1 MGHDK and CDR2 SYGVNS. Trimming pared 4 bases from V and 6 bases from J, leaving 16 bases between. The chain's CDR3 is CASSGTSGTFNSPLHF. CDR3 coding DNA: TGTGCCAGCAGTGGAACCTCCGGGACTTTTAATTCACCCCTCCACTTT.

Only a few counts were recorded for this clone. The V and J genes are TRBV5-1 and TRBJ2-7, with 11 bases lining up with TRBD1. Losses at the gene ends were 4 bases for V and 2 bases for J; bases not matched to a gene: 5. The CDR3 extends over 15 amino acids. Germline V gene data show CDR1 as SGHRS and CDR2 as YFSETQ. CDR3 in amino acids: CASSTRTGGPYEQYF. The CDR3 DNA follows: TGCGCCAGCAGCACCCGGACAGGGGGCCCCTACGAGCAGTACTTC. Complete variable domain (other parts from reference TRBV5-1 and TRBJ2-7): KAGVTQTPRYLIKTRGQQVTLSCSPISGHRSVSWYQQTPGQGLQFLFEYFSETQRNKGNFPGRFSGRQFSNSRSEMNVSTLELGDSALYLCASSTRTGGPYEQYFGPGTRLTVT.

V is TRBV9 and J is TRBJ1-2; TRBD1 aligns across 11 bases. Trimming cost V 5 bases and J 8 bases; bases outside gene matches: 8. This CDR3 region has 14 residues. CDR1 and CDR2 from the germline V gene are SGDLS and YYNGEE. The CDR3 is CASSEGQGVGGYTF. Here the CDR3 DNA reads TGTGCCAGCAGTGAGGGACAGGGGGTAGGGGGCTACACCTTC.

This sequence joins TRBV18 and TRBJ2-7; D might be TRBD1 or TRBD2, each matching 5 bases. The CDR3 contains 17 residues. Germline CDR1 and CDR2: KGHSH and LQKENI. V lost 6 bases, J lost 2 bases, and 23 bases lay in between. DNA for the CDR3: TGTGCCAGCTCGCAGTCCCGGGACCGACCCAGAGCCTACGAGCAGTACTTC. Translating it yields CASSQSRDRPRAYEQYF. Full variable domain (outside the CDR3, taken from reference TRBV18 and TRBJ2-7): NAGVMQNPRHLVRRRGQEARLRCSPMKGHSHVYWYRQLPEEGLKFMVYLQKENIIDESGMPKERFSAEFPKEGPSILRIQQVVRGDSAAYFCASSQSRDRPRAYEQYFGPGTRLTVT.

In regard to this clone: The germline gene is not matched at one end of the junction; a read error may be the cause. The V call is TRBV5-1, the J call TRBJ1-5; D is unresolved. The CDR3 has 15 amino acids. Per the germline V gene, CDR1 is SGHRS and CDR2 is YFSETQ. The CDR3 reads CASSLGTAGHQPQHF. The CDR3 nucleotides are TGCGCCAGCAGTTTGGGAACAGCTGGCCATCAGCCCCAGCATTTT.

The V gene is TRBV6-6, the J gene TRBJ2-5; 11 positions match TRBD1. V lost 4 bases to trimming and J lost 3 bases; unmatched junction nucleotides: 1. Germline V lookup: CDR1 MNHNY, CDR2 SVGAGI (reference sequence). This CDR3 region has 14 residues. CDR3 nucleotides: TGTGCCAGCAGTTTGGGACAGGGGGAAGAGACCCAGTACTTC. Its protein product is CASSLGQGEETQYF.

The V gene is TRBV19, the J gene TRBJ1-1, with D tentatively TRBD1 (5 bases). This CDR3 comprises 15 residues. CDR1 is LNHDA and CDR2 is SQIVND in the germline V gene (reference sequence). The germline V and J ends were trimmed by 5 bases and 0 bases, with 13 bases remaining between them. This chain's CDR3 is CASSPWTHLNTEAFF. CDR3 nucleotide sequence: TGTGCCAGTAGTCCGTGGACACATTTGAACACTGAAGCTTTCTTT.

Here the CDR3 DNA reads TGCAGTGCTTACCGCAATGAGCAGTTCTTC. It translates to CSAYRNEQFF. This sequence joins TRBV20-1 and TRBJ2-1; D remains ambiguous. V lost 5 bases and J 6 bases, leaving 5 bases between the germline ends. The CDR3 extends over 10 amino acids. Looked up from germline, CDR1 is DFQATT and CDR2 is SNEGSKA (reference sequence).

The rearrangement links TRBV19 to TRBJ2-2; tentatively, D is TRBD1 or TRBD2 (5 bases each). Trimming cost V 8 bases and J 3 bases, with 13 bases left between them. The CDR3 runs 14 residues. Germline loops: CDR1 LNHDA, CDR2 SQIVND (reference sequence). CDR3 DNA sequence: TGTGCCAGTGCCCCTCGAGGGGACACCGGGGAGCTGTTTTTT. The encoded protein is CASAPRGDTGELFF.

The V gene is TRBV18, the J gene TRBJ1-6; TRBD1 matches at 9 bases. Germline CDR1 reads KGHSH; CDR2 reads LQKENI. V was pared by 3 bases and J by 5 bases, with 2 bases of the junction left unmatched. The CDR3 is made up of 15 amino acids. The CDR3 sequence: CASSPRTGDNSPLHF. CDR3 DNA: TGTGCCAGCTCACCTCGGACAGGGGATAATTCACCCCTCCACTTT.